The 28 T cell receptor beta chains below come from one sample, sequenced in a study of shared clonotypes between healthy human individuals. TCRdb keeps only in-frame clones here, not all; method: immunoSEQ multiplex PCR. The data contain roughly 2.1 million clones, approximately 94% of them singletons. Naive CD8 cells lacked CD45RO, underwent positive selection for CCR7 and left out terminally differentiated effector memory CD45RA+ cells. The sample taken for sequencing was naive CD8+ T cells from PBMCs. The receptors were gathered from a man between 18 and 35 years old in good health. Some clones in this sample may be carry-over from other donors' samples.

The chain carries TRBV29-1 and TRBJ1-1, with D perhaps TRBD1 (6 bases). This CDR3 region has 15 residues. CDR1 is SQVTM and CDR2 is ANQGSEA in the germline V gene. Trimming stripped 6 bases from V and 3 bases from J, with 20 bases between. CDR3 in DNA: TGCAGCGTCCCCTGGGGCGGGGGGCGCGACACTGAAGCTTTCTTT. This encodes CSVPWGGGRDTEAFF.

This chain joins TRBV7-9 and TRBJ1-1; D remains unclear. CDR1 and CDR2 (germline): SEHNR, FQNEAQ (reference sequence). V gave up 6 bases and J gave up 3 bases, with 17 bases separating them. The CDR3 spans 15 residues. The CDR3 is CASRLPLYGHTEAFF. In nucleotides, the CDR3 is TGTGCCAGCAGATTACCGCTGTACGGTCACACTGAAGCTTTCTTT.

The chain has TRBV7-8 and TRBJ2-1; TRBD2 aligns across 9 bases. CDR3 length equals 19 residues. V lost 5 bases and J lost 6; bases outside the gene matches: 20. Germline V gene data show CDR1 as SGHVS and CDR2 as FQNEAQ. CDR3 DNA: TGTGCCAGCAGCCTAACCGGCCTAGCGGGGAATTCAGGCCGCAATGAGCAGTTCTTC. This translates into CASSLTGLAGNSGRNEQFF.

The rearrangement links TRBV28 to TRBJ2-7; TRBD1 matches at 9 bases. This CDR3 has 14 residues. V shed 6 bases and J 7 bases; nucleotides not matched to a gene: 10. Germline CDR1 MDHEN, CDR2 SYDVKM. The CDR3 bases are TGTGCCAGCAGAATTACAGGGGGCGCGGGGGAGCAGTACTTC. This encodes CASRITGGAGEQYF.

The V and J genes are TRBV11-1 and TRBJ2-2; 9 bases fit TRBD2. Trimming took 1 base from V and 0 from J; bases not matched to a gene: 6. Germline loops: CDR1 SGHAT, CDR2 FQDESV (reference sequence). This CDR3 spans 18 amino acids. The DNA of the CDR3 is TGTGCCAGCAGCTTAGGTGGTAGCGGGGGCTCGAACACCGGGGAGCTGTTTTTT. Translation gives CASSLGGSGGSNTGELFF.

DNA for the CDR3: TGTGCCACCTCTAGCGGGATGAGTTCCACAGATACGCAGTATTTT. This codes for CATSSGMSSTDTQYF. This rearrangement joins TRBV7-2 to TRBJ2-3; TRBD2 aligns across 9 bases. CDR1 and CDR2 (germline): SGHTA, FQGNSA. This CDR3 region has 15 residues. With V trimmed by 10 bases and J by 2 bases, 10 bases remained unmatched.

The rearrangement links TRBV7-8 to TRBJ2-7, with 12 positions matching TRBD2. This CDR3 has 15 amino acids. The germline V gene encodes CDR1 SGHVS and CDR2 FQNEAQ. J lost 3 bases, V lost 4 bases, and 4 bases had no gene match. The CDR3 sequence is CASSSLAGGNYEQYF. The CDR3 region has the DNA TGTGCCAGCAGCTCACTAGCGGGAGGAAACTACGAGCAGTACTTC.

CDR3 protein: CASSRISWERGPYNEQFF. CDR3 DNA: TGTGCCAGCAGCCGTATATCATGGGAGCGGGGACCCTACAATGAGCAGTTCTTC. The rearrangement links TRBV12-1 to TRBJ2-1; the D call in the table, TRBD2, was not verified against the DNA. TRBV12-1 is a pseudogene segment. This CDR3 region has 18 residues.

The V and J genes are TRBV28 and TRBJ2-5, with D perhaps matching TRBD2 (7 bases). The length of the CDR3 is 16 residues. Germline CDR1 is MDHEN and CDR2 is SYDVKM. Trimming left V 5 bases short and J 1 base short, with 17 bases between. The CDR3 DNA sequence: TGTGCCAGCAGTGTGTACAGGGAGGGATTCCAAGAGACCCAGTACTTC. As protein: CASSVYREGFQETQYF.

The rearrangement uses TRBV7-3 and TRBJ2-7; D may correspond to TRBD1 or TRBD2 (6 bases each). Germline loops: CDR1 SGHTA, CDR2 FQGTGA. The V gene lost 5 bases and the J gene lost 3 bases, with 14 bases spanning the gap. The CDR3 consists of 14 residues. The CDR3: CASSPSGANYEQYF. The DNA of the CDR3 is TGTGCCAGCAGCCCTTCGGGGGCGAACTACGAGCAGTACTTC. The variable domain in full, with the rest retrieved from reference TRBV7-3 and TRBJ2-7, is GAGVSQTPSNKVTEKGKYVELRCDPISGHTALYWYRQSLGQGPEFLIYFQGTGAADDSGLPNDRFFAVRPEGSVSTLKIQRTERGDSAVYLCASSPSGANYEQYFGPGTRLTVT.

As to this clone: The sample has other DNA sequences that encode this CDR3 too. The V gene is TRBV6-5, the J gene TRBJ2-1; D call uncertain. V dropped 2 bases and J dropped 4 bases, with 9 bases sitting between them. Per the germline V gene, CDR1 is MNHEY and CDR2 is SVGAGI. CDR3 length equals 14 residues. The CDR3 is CASSYAADYNEQFF. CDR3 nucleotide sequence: TGTGCCAGCAGTTACGCCGCAGATTACAATGAGCAGTTCTTC.

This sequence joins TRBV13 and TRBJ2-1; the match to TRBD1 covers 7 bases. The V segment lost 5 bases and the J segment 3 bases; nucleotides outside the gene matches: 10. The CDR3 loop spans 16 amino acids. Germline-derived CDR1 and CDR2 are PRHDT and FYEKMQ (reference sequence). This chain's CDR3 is CASSPRQGGHYNEQFF. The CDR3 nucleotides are TGTGCCAGCAGCCCCCGACAGGGTGGGCACTACAATGAGCAGTTCTTC.

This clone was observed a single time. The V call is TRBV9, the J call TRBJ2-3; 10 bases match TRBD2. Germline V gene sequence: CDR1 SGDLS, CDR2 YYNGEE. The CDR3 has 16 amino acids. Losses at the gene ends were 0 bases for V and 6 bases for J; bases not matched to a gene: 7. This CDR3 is CASSVVASGSSDTQYF. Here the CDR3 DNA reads TGTGCCAGCAGCGTAGTGGCTAGCGGGAGTAGCGATACGCAGTATTTT.

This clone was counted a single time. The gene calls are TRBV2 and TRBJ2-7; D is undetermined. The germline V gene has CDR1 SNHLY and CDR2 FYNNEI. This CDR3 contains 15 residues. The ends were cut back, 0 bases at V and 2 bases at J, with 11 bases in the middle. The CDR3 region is CASSEAEIQPYEQYF. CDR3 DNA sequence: TGTGCCAGCAGTGAAGCGGAGATTCAGCCCTACGAGCAGTACTTC.

The CDR3 DNA follows: TGTGCCAGCAGTTTAAGGGAGGGTTTTAGGGGCAATCAGCCCCAGCATTTT. Translation: CASSLREGFRGNQPQHF. The chain uses TRBV28 and TRBJ1-5; D not resolved. Germline-derived CDR1 and CDR2 are MDHEN and SYDVKM. The CDR3 spans 17 residues. Trimming cost V 2 bases and J 2 bases, with 16 bases left between them.

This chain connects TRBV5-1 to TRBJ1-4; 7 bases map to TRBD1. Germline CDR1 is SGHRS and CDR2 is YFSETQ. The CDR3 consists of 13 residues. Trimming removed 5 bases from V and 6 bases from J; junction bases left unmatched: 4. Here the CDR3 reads CASSYDRDEKLFF. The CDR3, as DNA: TGCGCCAGCAGTTATGACAGGGATGAAAAACTGTTTTTT.

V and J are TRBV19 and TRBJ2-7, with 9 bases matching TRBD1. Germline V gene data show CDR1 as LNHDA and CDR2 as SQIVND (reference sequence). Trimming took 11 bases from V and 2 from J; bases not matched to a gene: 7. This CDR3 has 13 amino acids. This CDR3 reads CAARDRVTYEQYF. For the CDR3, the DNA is TGTGCCGCACGGGACAGGGTCACCTACGAGCAGTACTTC.

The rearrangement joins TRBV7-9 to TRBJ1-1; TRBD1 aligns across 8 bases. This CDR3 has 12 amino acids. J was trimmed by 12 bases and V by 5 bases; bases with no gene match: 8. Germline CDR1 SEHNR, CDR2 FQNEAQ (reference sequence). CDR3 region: CASSNRGELTFF. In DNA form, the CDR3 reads TGTGCCAGCAGCAACAGGGGGGAATTAACTTTCTTT.

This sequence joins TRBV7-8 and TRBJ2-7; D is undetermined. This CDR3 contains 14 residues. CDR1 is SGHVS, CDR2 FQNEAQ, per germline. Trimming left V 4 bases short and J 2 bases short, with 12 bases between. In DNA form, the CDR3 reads TGTGCCAGCAGCTCCCTGGTTCCAGCCTACGAGCAGTACTTC. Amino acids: CASSSLVPAYEQYF.

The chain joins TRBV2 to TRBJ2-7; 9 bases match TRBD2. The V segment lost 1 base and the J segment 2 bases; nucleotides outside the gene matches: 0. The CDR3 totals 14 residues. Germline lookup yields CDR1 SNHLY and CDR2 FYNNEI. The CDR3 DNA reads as TGTGCCAGCAGTGAAGGACTAGCGGCCTACGAGCAGTACTTC. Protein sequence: CASSEGLAAYEQYF.

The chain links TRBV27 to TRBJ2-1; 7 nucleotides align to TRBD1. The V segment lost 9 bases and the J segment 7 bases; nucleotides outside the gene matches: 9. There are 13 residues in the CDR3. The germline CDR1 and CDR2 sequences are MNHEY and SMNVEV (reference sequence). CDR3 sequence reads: CASRQGVGNEQFF. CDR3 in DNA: TGTGCCAGTCGACAGGGCGTAGGGAATGAGCAGTTCTTC.

The CDR3, as DNA: TGTGCCAGCAGCTTATCCCCGGGGACTGAAGCTTTCTTT. Protein sequence: CASSLSPGTEAFF. The chain combines TRBV7-2 with TRBJ1-1; D not resolved. The CDR3 covers 13 residues. Germline assignment: CDR1 SGHTA and CDR2 FQGNSA. The germline V and J ends were trimmed by 2 bases and 5 bases, with 9 bases remaining between them.

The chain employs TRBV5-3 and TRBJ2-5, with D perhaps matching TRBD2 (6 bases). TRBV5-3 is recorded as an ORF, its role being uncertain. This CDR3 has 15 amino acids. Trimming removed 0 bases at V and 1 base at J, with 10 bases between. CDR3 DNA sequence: TGTGCCAGAAGCTTGGAGGTAGCGGCCCAAGAGACCCAGTACTTC. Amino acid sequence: CARSLEVAAQETQYF.

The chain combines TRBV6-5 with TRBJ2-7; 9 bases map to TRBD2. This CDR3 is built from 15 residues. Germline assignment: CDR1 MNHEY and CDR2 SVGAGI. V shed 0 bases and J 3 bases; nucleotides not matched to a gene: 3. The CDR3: CASSYSNSGSYEQYF. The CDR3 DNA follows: TGTGCCAGCAGTTACTCGAATAGCGGGAGCTACGAGCAGTACTTC.

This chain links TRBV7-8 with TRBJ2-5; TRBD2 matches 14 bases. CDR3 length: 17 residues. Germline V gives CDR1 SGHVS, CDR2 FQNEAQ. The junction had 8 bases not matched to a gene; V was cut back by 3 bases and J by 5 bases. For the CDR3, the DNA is TGTGCCAGCAGCTTCTATACGGGACTAGCGGGAGTGGAGACCCAGTACTTC. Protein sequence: CASSFYTGLAGVETQYF.

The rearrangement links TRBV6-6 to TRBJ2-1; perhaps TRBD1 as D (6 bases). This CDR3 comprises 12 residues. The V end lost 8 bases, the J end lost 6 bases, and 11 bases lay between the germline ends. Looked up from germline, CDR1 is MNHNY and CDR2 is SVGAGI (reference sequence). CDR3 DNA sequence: TGTGCCAGCTCCCACAGGGTCAATGAGCAGTTCTTC. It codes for CASSHRVNEQFF.

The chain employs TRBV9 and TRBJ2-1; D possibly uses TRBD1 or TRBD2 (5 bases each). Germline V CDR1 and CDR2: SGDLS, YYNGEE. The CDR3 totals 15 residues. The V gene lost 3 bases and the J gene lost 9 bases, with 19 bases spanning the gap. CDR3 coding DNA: TGTGCCAGCAGCGGGGACGCTGGGGGATGGGGTGAGCAGTTCTTC. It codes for CASSGDAGGWGEQFF.

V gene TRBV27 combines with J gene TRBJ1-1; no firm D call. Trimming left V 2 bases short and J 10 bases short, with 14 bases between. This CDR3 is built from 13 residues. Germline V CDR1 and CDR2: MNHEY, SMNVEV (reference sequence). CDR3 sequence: CASSLVGSQRAFF. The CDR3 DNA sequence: TGTGCCAGCAGTTTAGTCGGTTCCCAAAGAGCTTTCTTT.